One sample yielded the 27 T cell receptor beta chains listed below, sequenced in a study of blood T cell repertoires in COVID-19. Data came from immunoSEQ multiplex PCR; TCRdb stores just in-frame clones and leaves some out. The sample carries more than 200,000 clones, 85% to 90% recorded once. Sequencing input: PBMCs or T cells enriched from blood (not recorded which). These receptors originate from a woman in her 50s who had recovered from COVID-19.

The chain combines TRBV7-8 with TRBJ2-5, with a possible D match to TRBD2 (6 bases). Germline CDR1 is SGHVS and CDR2 is FQNEAQ. Trimming cost V 1 base and J 5 bases, with 14 bases left between them. The CDR3 covers 15 residues. CDR3 sequence: CASSLGMSGRETQYF. In nucleotides, the CDR3 is TGTGCCAGCAGCTTAGGGATGTCGGGGAGGGAGACCCAGTACTTC. The variable domain in full, completed from reference TRBV7-8 and TRBJ2-5, reads GAGVSQSPRYKVAKRGQDVALRCDPISGHVSLFWYQQALGQGPEFLTYFQNEAQLDKSGLPSDRFFAERPEGSVSTLKIQRTQQEDSAVYLCASSLGMSGRETQYFGPGTRLLVL.

The chain is built from TRBV6-5 and TRBJ2-5, with 9 bases lining up with TRBD1. Germline-derived CDR1 and CDR2 are MNHEY and SVGAGI. This CDR3 contains 15 residues. The J segment lost 5 bases and the V segment lost 3 bases, leaving 7 bases of the junction unmatched. The CDR3 loop is CASSYTGGFVETQYF. The CDR3 DNA is TGTGCCAGCAGTTATACAGGGGGCTTTGTGGAGACCCAGTACTTC.

The J gene is TRBJ1-5, the V gene TRBV7-8, with 7 nucleotides matching TRBD1. Germline CDR1 and CDR2: SGHVS and FQNEAQ. The CDR3 extends over 16 amino acids. The V segment lost 2 bases and the J segment 4 bases; nucleotides outside the gene matches: 8. This chain's CDR3 is CASSLRAGGTNQPQHF. CDR3 sequence (DNA): TGTGCCAGCAGCTTAAGGGCAGGGGGGACGAATCAGCCCCAGCATTTT.

This clone showed up just once. As DNA, the CDR3 is TGTGCCAGCAGTTCCAGCGGCGGGAGTGGGTACAATGAGCAGTTCTTC. Amino acids: CASSSSGGSGYNEQFF. This chain joins TRBV6-2 or TRBV6-3 and TRBJ2-1; TRBD2 aligns across 7 bases. The CDR3 length is 16 residues. The trim removed 4 bases at V and 4 bases at J, leaving 10 bases unmatched. The germline gives CDR1 MNHEY, CDR2 SVGEGT.

The DNA for the CDR3 is TGTGCCAGCAGCTCCCAGGGGTTCGAGCAGTACTTC. Amino acids: CASSSQGFEQYF. The chain carries TRBV7-9 and TRBJ2-7; TRBD1 is a possible D gene (6 bases). Germline assignment: CDR1 SEHNR and CDR2 FQNEAQ (reference sequence). The germline V and J ends were trimmed by 4 bases and 6 bases, with 10 bases remaining between them. CDR3 length: 12 residues.

The chain carries TRBV5-6 and TRBJ1-1; D perhaps matches TRBD1 (6 bases). The germline CDR1 and CDR2 sequences are SGHDT and YYEEEE. V was shortened by 1 base and J by 2 bases, with 21 bases between the two germline ends. This CDR3 region has 18 residues. The CDR3 DNA reads as TGTGCCAGCAGCTTGAGTAGCACAGGGTGGATGGTAAACACTGAAGCTTTCTTT. Protein: CASSLSSTGWMVNTEAFF.

This rearrangement joins TRBV2 to TRBJ1-6, with 7 bases lining up with TRBD1. V gave up 7 bases and J gave up 7 bases; unmatched junction bases: 7. This CDR3 has 14 amino acids. Germline V lookup: CDR1 SNHLY, CDR2 FYNNEI. The CDR3 nucleotides read TGTGCCAGCAAGAACAGGGGAATGAATTCACCCCTCCACTTT. Protein product: CASKNRGMNSPLHF.

The chain is built from TRBV5-1 and TRBJ2-1; 7 bases align to TRBD2. CDR3 length: 14 amino acids. V lost 4 bases, J lost 7 bases, and 8 bases stayed unmatched. Germline values: CDR1 SGHRS, CDR2 YFSETQ. The CDR3, as DNA: TGCGCCAGCAGCCCAACTAGCGCGGGGAATGAGCAGTTCTTC. Translating gives CASSPTSAGNEQFF.

The CDR3 nucleotides are TGCGCCAGCAGCCAGGAATGGAATCAAAGAGGGGAAAAACTGTTTTTT. It yields the protein CASSQEWNQRGEKLFF. The chain combines TRBV4-1 with TRBJ1-4, with D uncertain. The CDR3 has 16 amino acids. The V end lost 3 bases, the J end lost 8 bases, and 19 bases lay between the germline ends. CDR1 and CDR2 (germline): MGHRA, YSYEKL.

The chain uses TRBV2 and TRBJ2-1; 11 nucleotides agree with TRBD1. This CDR3 comprises 16 residues. Germline assignment: CDR1 SNHLY and CDR2 FYNNEI. With V trimmed by 6 bases and J by 3 bases, 7 bases remained unmatched. The DNA for the CDR3 is TGTGCCAGCAGCTTCGGCGGGACAGGGGGCTACAATGAGCAGTTCTTC. Translating gives CASSFGGTGGYNEQFF. The full variable domain, with the rest looked up from reference TRBV2 and TRBJ2-1, is EPEVTQTPSHQVTQMGQEVILRCVPISNHLYFYWYRQILGQKVEFLVSFYNNEISEKSEIFDDQFSVERPDGSNFTLKIRSTKLEDSAMYFCASSFGGTGGYNEQFFGPGTRLTVL.

The V and J genes are TRBV7-3 and TRBJ2-1, with 10 bases aligning to TRBD2. Germline lookup yields CDR1 SGHTA and CDR2 FQGTGA. With 5 bases clipped from V and 4 bases from J, the junction kept 5 bases outside the gene matches. The length of the CDR3 is 15 residues. The CDR3 bases are TGTGCCAGCAGCCCTGGGACTAGCGTGTACAATGAGCAGTTCTTC. This translates into CASSPGTSVYNEQFF.

The V and J genes are TRBV6-5 and TRBJ1-1; D gene uncertain. CDR3 length: 14 amino acids. V was clipped by 4 bases and J by 3 bases, with 12 bases between them. The germline CDR1 and CDR2 sequences are MNHEY and SVGAGI. CDR3 protein: CASSLRRGHTEAFF. In DNA, the CDR3 is TGTGCCAGCAGTTTACGGAGAGGTCACACTGAAGCTTTCTTT.

The chain combines TRBV28 with TRBJ2-7; no clear D gene. The CDR3 covers 12 residues. Germline-derived CDR1 and CDR2 are MDHEN and SYDVKM. V was cut by 3 bases and J by 4 bases, with 7 bases left in between. The CDR3 coding sequence is TGTGCCAGCAGTTTTTTGGAGTACGAGCAGTACTTC. Its protein product is CASSFLEYEQYF.

V is TRBV2 and J is TRBJ2-5; 8 bases agree with TRBD2. Germline V lookup: CDR1 SNHLY, CDR2 FYNNEI. The CDR3 spans 14 residues. Unmatched junction bases numbered 8, after V lost 7 bases and J lost 4 bases. CDR3 region: CASIRDAGGETQYF. The CDR3 coding sequence is TGTGCCAGCATAAGGGACGCGGGAGGAGAGACCCAGTACTTC.

V and J are TRBV7-3 and TRBJ2-7; D possibly corresponds to TRBD2 (6 bases). Trimming removed 6 bases from V and 1 base from J, with 10 bases in between. Germline values: CDR1 SGHTA, CDR2 FQGTGA. The CDR3 runs to 13 residues. CDR3 protein: CASRTGTSYEQYF. The CDR3 DNA reads TGTGCCAGCAGAACCGGGACTTCCTACGAGCAGTACTTC. Using reference TRBV7-3 and TRBJ2-7 for the parts outside the CDR3, the full variable domain is GAGVSQTPSNKVTEKGKYVELRCDPISGHTALYWYRQSLGQGPEFLIYFQGTGAADDSGLPNDRFFAVRPEGSVSTLKIQRTERGDSAVYLCASRTGTSYEQYFGPGTRLTVT.

Here the CDR3 DNA reads TGTGCCAGCAGCCGAGGACTAGCGGGAGGATTAAGTTACGAGCAGTACTTC. Protein sequence: CASSRGLAGGLSYEQYF. This rearrangement joins TRBV7-3 to TRBJ2-7, with TRBD2 identical over 14 bases. V lost 5 bases, J lost 4 bases, and 10 bases stayed unmatched. There are 17 residues in the CDR3. Germline V lookup: CDR1 SGHTA, CDR2 FQGTGA.

The chain carries TRBV6-6 and TRBJ2-7; 10 bases line up with TRBD1. The CDR3 consists of 15 residues. V lost 5 bases, J lost 1 base, and 5 bases stayed unmatched. Germline CDR1 and CDR2: MNHNY and SVGAGI (reference sequence). The CDR3: CASSPRDRGSYEQYF. For the CDR3, the DNA is TGTGCCAGCAGTCCCCGGGACAGGGGATCCTACGAGCAGTACTTC.

J is TRBJ2-3 and V is TRBV5-6, with 12 nucleotides matching TRBD2. The length of the CDR3 is 16 residues. Per germline, CDR1 SGHDT and CDR2 YYEEEE. V was clipped by 4 bases and J by 3 bases; unmatched bases: 6. CDR3 amino acids: CASSPGLAGKTDTQYF. The CDR3 nucleotides read TGTGCCAGCAGCCCCGGACTAGCGGGAAAAACAGATACGCAGTATTTT.

This clone appeared once. The chain carries TRBV27 and TRBJ1-1; 7 nucleotides line up with TRBD1. The J segment lost 1 base and the V segment lost 6 bases, leaving 14 bases of the junction unmatched. The CDR3 runs to 17 residues. The germline V gene encodes CDR1 MNHEY and CDR2 SMNVEV (reference sequence). The DNA for the CDR3 is TGTGCCAGCAGCACACAAATCACCGGGGACAGGAACACTGAAGCTTTCTTT. Its protein is CASSTQITGDRNTEAFF.

The genes are TRBV7-9 and TRBJ1-1; D is unresolved. There are 15 residues in the CDR3. The germline CDR1 and CDR2 sequences are SEHNR and FQNEAQ (reference sequence). Trimming removed 3 bases from V and 5 bases from J, with 16 bases in between. The DNA of the CDR3 is TGTGCCAGCAGCTTGACGGGAGGCTCGGGGACTGAAGCTTTCTTT. It codes for CASSLTGGSGTEAFF.

This clone was detected only a few times. The chain joins TRBV27 to TRBJ2-1, with D possibly TRBD2 on 6 matching bases. The CDR3 has 14 residues. The germline V gene encodes CDR1 MNHEY and CDR2 SMNVEV (reference sequence). V lost 6 bases and J 6 bases, leaving 15 bases between the germline ends. The CDR3 sequence: CASRYMEGSNEQFF. CDR3 in DNA: TGTGCCAGCAGATACATGGAGGGCTCCAATGAGCAGTTCTTC.

The chain is built from TRBV3-1 (or the pseudogene TRBV3-2) and TRBJ2-2; 10 nucleotides agree with TRBD2. The CDR3 is made up of 16 amino acids. Germline loops: CDR1 LGHDT, CDR2 YNNKEL (reference sequence). Trimming removed 4 bases from V and 4 bases from J; junction bases left unmatched: 6. The CDR3 nucleotides are TGTGCCAGCAGCCCGAGCGGGAGGGCCATCACCGGGGAGCTGTTTTTT. It is translated as CASSPSGRAITGELFF.

The V gene is TRBV9, the J gene TRBJ1-3, with D uncertain. V lost 6 bases and J lost 0, with 10 bases in between. CDR3 length: 14 residues. Per germline, CDR1 SGDLS and CDR2 YYNGEE. DNA for the CDR3: TGTGCCAGCAACTCAGGCTCCTCTGGAAACACCATATATTTT. Amino acid sequence: CASNSGSSGNTIYF.

This chain links TRBV29-1 with TRBJ1-1; 9 bases fit TRBD1. The CDR3 is made up of 12 amino acids. CDR1 SQVTM and CDR2 ANQGSEA come from the germline V gene. V shed 7 bases and J 5 bases; nucleotides not matched to a gene: 5. The CDR3 nucleotides are TGCAGCGCTACAGGGGGCCAGACTGAAGCTTTCTTT. As protein: CSATGGQTEAFF.

The rearrangement uses TRBV5-1 and TRBJ1-4, with D perhaps matching TRBD1 (6 bases). The CDR3 is made up of 13 amino acids. The V gene's germline CDR1 is SGHRS and CDR2 YFSETQ. Trimming removed 2 bases at V and 8 bases at J, with 10 bases between. The CDR3 bases are TGCGCCAGCAGCTTAAACAGGGACGAAAAACTGTTTTTT. Translating gives CASSLNRDEKLFF.

This chain uses TRBV5-1 with TRBJ2-5; no reliable D call. V lost 0 bases and J 1 base, leaving 7 bases between the germline ends. Per germline, CDR1 SGHRS and CDR2 YFSETQ. This CDR3 is 14 amino acids long. CDR3 nucleotides: TGCGCCAGCAGCTTGGTGACTGCCCAAGAGACCCAGTACTTC. It is translated as CASSLVTAQETQYF.

This rearrangement joins TRBV28 to TRBJ1-2, with 7 bases fitting TRBD1. Germline CDR1 and CDR2: MDHEN and SYDVKM. This CDR3 has 14 residues. V gave up 2 bases and J gave up 2 bases; unmatched junction bases: 2. CDR3 bases: TGTGCCAGCAGTTTAATGACAGGGAACTATGGCTACACCTTC. This codes for CASSLMTGNYGYTF.